This record concerns one T cell receptor beta chain sequence. The data were obtained in a study of cytomegalovirus exposure and HLA in healthy donors. The overall study: The 90 to 150 validation repertoires used the same platform as the approximately 670 first-cohort repertoires, a later analysis reported.

V lost 2 bases to trimming and J lost 5 bases; unmatched junction nucleotides: 11. CDR1 and CDR2 from the germline V gene are MNHEY and SMNVEV (reference sequence). The CDR3 extends over 16 amino acids. Only in-frame clones appear in the TCRdb table, and some are missing; sequencing was by immunoSEQ multiplex PCR. The sample yields 200,000 to 250,000 clones, around 80% seen once. This sequence joins TRBV27 and TRBJ2-5, with 7 bases fitting TRBD1. Source material: PBMCs. This receptor was obtained from a woman aged 25 to 45 in good health and CMV-seropositive. Written as DNA, the CDR3 is TGTGCCAGCAGTTTACAGGGTAGGGGGCGAGGGGAGACCCAGTACTTC. Protein sequence: CASSLQGRGRGETQYF.